The sequence of this T cell receptor beta chain was determined in a study of blood T cell repertoires in COVID-19. On the study more broadly: Specimens from acute and convalescent COVID-19 originated in the United States, Italy and Spain. Nucleic acid was either cDNA or gDNA, and it came from T cells, B-cell-depleted T cells, or PBMCs.

This CDR3 region has 14 residues. V lost 0 bases, J lost 7 bases, and 13 bases lay in between. From germline, CDR1 is GTSNPN and CDR2 SVGIG (reference sequence). Original methodology: Amplification with reference gene primers provided the estimates of nucleated cell counts. TCRdb keeps only in-frame clones here, not all; method: immunoSEQ multiplex PCR. V and J calls and clone size are copied from that table; D and trimming were computed from the DNA. Of fewer than 350,000 clones listed, approximately 81% were seen once; the top ten hold over 2.5%. The sequencing sample was made of peripheral blood. V usage is TRBV30 and J usage is TRBJ1-3; no reliable D call. This sequence originates from a woman aged 60-75 years with active or convalescent COVID-19. The chain's CDR3 is CAWSVPPGTNTIYF. For the CDR3, the DNA is TGTGCCTGGAGTGTACCCCCGGGAACGAACACCATATATTTT.